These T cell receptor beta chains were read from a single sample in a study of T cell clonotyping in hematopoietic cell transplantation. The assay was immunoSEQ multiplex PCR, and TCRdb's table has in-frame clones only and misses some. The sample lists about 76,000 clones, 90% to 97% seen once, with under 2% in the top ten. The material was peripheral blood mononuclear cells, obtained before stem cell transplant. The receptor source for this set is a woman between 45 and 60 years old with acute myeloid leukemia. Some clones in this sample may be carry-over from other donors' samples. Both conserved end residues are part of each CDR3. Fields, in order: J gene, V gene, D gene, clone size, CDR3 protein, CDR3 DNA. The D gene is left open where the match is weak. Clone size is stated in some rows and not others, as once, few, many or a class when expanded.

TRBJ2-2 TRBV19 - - CASSIDRGTGELFF TGTGCCAGTAGTATAGACAGGGGTACCGGGGAGCTGTTTTTT
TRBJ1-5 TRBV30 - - CAWSRGPTPDQPQHF TGTGCCTGGAGTCGGGGCCCTACGCCCGATCAGCCCCAGCATTTT
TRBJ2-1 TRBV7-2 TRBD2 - CASSGMGTTSRNEQFF TGTGCCAGCAGCGGCATGGGGACTACGAGCCGTAATGAGCAGTTCTTC
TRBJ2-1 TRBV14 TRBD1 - CASSQYFTRDRVYNEQFF TGTGCCAGCAGCCAATACTTCACCCGGGACAGGGTGTACAATGAGCAGTTCTTC
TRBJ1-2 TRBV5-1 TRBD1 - CASRSGTAEYGYTF TGCGCCAGCAGATCTGGGACAGCGGAGTATGGCTACACCTTC
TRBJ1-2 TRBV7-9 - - CASSLVLPGGYTF TGTGCCAGCAGCTTAGTCCTTCCTGGAGGCTACACCTTC
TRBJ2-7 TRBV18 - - CASSPSGALSYEQYF TGTGCCAGCTCTCCCTCGGGCGCACTCTCCTACGAGCAGTACTTC
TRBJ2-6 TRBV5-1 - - CASSLGTPSGANVLTF TGCGCCAGCAGCTTGGGAACACCCTCTGGGGCCAACGTCCTGACTTTC
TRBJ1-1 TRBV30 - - CASATGTNTEAFF TGTGCCTCCGCGACAGGAACAAACACTGAAGCTTTCTTT
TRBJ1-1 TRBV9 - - CASSVDVRNTEAFF TGTGCCAGCAGCGTGGACGTTCGGAACACTGAAGCTTTCTTT
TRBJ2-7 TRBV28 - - CASSLQYEQYF TGTGCCAGCAGTTTACAGTACGAGCAGTACTTC
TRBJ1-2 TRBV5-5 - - CASSLGFPGGYGYTF TGTGCCAGCAGCTTGGGGTTTCCGGGAGGGTATGGCTACACCTTC
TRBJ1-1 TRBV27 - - CASSFRRNTEAFF TGTGCCAGCAGTTTTCGAAGGAACACTGAAGCTTTCTTT
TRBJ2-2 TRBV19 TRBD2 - CASSVSSGSPGELFF TGTGCCAGTAGTGTGTCTAGCGGGAGTCCCGGGGAGCTGTTTTTT
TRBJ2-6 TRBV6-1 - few CATAHEGVGANVLTF TGTGCCACCGCTCATGAGGGGGTTGGGGCCAACGTCCTGACTTTC
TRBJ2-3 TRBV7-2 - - CASSVSPGGFSTDTQYF TGTGCCAGCAGCGTCTCCCCTGGAGGTTTCAGCACAGATACGCAGTATTTT
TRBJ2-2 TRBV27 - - CASSLKFGLANTGELFF TGTGCCAGCAGTTTAAAATTTGGACTTGCGAACACCGGGGAGCTGTTTTTT
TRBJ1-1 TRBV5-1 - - CASSLNRANTEAFF TGCGCCAGCAGCTTGAACAGGGCCAACACTGAAGCTTTCTTT
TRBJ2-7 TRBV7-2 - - CASSSSAGFTYEQYF TGTGCCAGCAGCTCATCCGCGGGCTTCACCTACGAGCAGTACTTC
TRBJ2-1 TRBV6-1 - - CASSELSSYNEQFF TGTGCCAGCAGTGAACTCAGCTCCTACAATGAGCAGTTCTTC
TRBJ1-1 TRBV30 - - CAWRIRANTEAFF TGTGCCTGGAGGATCAGGGCGAACACTGAAGCTTTCTTT
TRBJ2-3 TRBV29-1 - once CSVASTGITDTQYF TGCAGCGTCGCGAGCACAGGCATCACAGATACGCAGTATTTT
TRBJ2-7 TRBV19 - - CASRGWRGIYEQYF TGTGCCAGTCGAGGTTGGAGGGGTATTTACGAGCAGTACTTC
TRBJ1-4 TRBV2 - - CASSRTWEKLFF TGTGCCAGCAGTCGTACATGGGAAAAACTGTTTTTT
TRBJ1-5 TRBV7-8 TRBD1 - CASSPERDSQYSNQPQHF TGTGCCAGCAGCCCAGAGCGGGACAGCCAATATAGCAATCAGCCCCAGCATTTT
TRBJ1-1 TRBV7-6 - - CASSYSRLTVNTEAFF TGTGCCAGCAGCTACAGCCGGTTGACGGTAAACACTGAAGCTTTCTTT
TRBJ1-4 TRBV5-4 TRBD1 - CASSGPRDRGGEKLFF TGTGCCAGCAGCGGCCCCCGGGACAGGGGTGGCGAAAAACTGTTTTTT
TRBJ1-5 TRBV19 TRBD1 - CASTSEGAWQPQHF TGTGCCAGTACCTCTGAGGGGGCTTGGCAGCCCCAGCATTTT
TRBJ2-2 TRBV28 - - CASSPQQEPGELFF TGTGCCAGCAGCCCTCAACAGGAGCCCGGGGAGCTGTTTTTT
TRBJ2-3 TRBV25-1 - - CASSGQGLADTQYF TGTGCCAGCAGTGGGCAGGGGCTGGCAGATACGCAGTATTTT
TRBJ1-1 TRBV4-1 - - CASSQNLGAVSMNTEAFF TGCGCCAGCAGCCAAAACTTAGGGGCTGTGAGCATGAACACTGAAGCTTTCTTT
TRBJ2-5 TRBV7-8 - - CASSSQGNQETQYF TGTGCCAGCAGCTCCCAGGGGAATCAAGAGACCCAGTACTTC
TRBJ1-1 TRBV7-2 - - CASSFDRRNTEAFF TGTGCCAGCAGCTTTGACAGAAGGAACACTGAAGCTTTCTTT
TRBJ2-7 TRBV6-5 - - CASSPTGQLYEQYF TGTGCCAGCAGTCCAACAGGACAGTTATACGAGCAGTACTTC
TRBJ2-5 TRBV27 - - CASSFMRYQETQYF TGTGCCAGCAGTTTTATGAGGTATCAAGAGACCCAGTACTTC
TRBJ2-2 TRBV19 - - CASRRPGVGTGELFF TGTGCCAGCCGGAGGCCAGGGGTCGGGACCGGGGAGCTGTTTTTT
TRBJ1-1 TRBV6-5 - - CASVLPGREAFF TGTGCCAGCGTGCTACCCGGCCGGGAAGCTTTCTTT
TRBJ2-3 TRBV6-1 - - CASSVTRATDTQYF TGTGCCAGCAGTGTGACTCGGGCCACAGATACGCAGTATTTT
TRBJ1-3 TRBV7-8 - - CASSSEGRIHGNTIYF TGTGCCAGCAGTTCCGAGGGCCGTATTCACGGAAACACCATATATTTT
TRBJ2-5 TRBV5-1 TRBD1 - CASSLVPGTEYQETQYF TGCGCCAGCAGCTTGGTCCCCGGGACAGAGTACCAAGAGACCCAGTACTTC
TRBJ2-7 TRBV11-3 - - CASSLDLPGHSYEQYF TGTGCCAGCAGCTTAGATTTACCGGGACATAGCTACGAGCAGTACTTC
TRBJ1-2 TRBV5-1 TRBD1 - CASSFVGTGFGGYTF TGCGCCAGCAGCTTTGTCGGGACAGGGTTCGGTGGCTACACCTTC
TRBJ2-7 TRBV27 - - CASSTRLDIHYSYEQYF TGTGCCAGCAGCACCAGACTCGACATCCACTACAGCTACGAGCAGTACTTC
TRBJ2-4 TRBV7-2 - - CASSFYREVRGNIQYF TGTGCCAGCAGCTTTTACAGGGAGGTTCGTGGAAACATTCAGTACTTC
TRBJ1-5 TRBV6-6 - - CASSYGGPMEPQHF TGTGCCAGCAGTTACGGGGGCCCAATGGAGCCCCAGCATTTT
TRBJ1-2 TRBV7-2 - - CASRSTGGYGYTF TGTGCCAGCAGGTCCACAGGCGGCTATGGCTACACCTTC
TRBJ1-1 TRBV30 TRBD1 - CAWRTGGKAFF TGTGCCTGGAGAACAGGGGGAAAAGCTTTCTTT
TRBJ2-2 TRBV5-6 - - CASSLGQVGNTGELFF TGTGCCAGCAGCTTAGGCCAGGTGGGCAACACCGGGGAGCTGTTTTTT
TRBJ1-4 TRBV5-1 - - CASSLATSTNEKLFF TGCGCCAGCAGCTTGGCTACCTCAACTAATGAAAAACTGTTTTTT